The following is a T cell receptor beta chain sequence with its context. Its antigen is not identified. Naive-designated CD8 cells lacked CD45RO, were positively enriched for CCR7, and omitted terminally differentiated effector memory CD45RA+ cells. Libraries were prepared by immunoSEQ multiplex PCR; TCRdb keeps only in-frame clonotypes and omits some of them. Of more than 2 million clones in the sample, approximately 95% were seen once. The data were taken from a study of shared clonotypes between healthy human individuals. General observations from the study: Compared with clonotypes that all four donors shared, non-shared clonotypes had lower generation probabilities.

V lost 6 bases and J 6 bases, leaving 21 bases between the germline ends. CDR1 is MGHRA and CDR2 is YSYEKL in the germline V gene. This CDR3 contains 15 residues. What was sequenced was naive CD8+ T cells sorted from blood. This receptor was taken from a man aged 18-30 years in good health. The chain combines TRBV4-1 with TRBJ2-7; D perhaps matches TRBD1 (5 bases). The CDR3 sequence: CASRDNTGLTAEQYF. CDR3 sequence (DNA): TGCGCCAGCAGAGATAATACAGGATTGACGGCCGAGCAGTACTTC.